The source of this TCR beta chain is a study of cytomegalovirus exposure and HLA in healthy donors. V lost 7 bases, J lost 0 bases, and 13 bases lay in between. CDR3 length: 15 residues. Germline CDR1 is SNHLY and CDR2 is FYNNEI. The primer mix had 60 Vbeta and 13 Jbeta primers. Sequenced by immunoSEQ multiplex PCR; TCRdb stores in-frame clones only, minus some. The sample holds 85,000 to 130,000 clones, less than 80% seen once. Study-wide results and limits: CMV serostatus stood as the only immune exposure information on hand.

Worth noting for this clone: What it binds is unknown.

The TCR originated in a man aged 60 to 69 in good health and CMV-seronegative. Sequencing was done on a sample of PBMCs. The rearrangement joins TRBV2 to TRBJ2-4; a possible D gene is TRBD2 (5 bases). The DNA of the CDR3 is TGTGCCAGCACCCCCGGCGAGGGAGCCAAAAACATTCAGTACTTC. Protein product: CASTPGEGAKNIQYF.